This TCR beta chain derives from a study of T cell responses to AZD1222 COVID-19 vaccine. Study as a whole: Second-dose timings of about 4 or about 12 weeks were pooled. Study-wide findings and caveats: Baseline testing showed seropositivity in only 5 or 6 AZD1222 recipients.

Details on this clone: Its specificity is unknown.

The CDR3 consists of 15 residues. Germline V gene data show CDR1 as KGHSH and CDR2 as LQKENI. V gave up 0 bases and J gave up 5 bases, with 14 bases separating them. Some clones are missing from TCRdb's copy, which holds only in-frame ones; the method was immunoSEQ multiplex PCR. The table includes 90,000 to 140,000 clones, about 88% detected once. Sequenced material: peripheral blood, taken on day 0 of AZD1222 vaccination. The sequence was collected from an adult in good health. This chain joins TRBV18 and TRBJ2-7; D is perhaps TRBD2 (6 bases). The CDR3 sequence is CASSPPPGRLHEQYF. DNA for the CDR3: TGTGCCAGCTCACCACCTCCGGGGAGGCTCCACGAGCAGTACTTC. The entire variable domain, with the rest obtained from reference TRBV18 and TRBJ2-7, is as follows: NAGVMQNPRHLVRRRGQEARLRCSPMKGHSHVYWYRQLPEEGLKFMVYLQKENIIDESGMPKERFSAEFPKEGPSILRIQQVVRGDSAAYFCASSPPPGRLHEQYFGPGTRLTVT.